The next 16 T cell receptor beta chains were all read from a single sample in a study of cytomegalovirus exposure and HLA in healthy donors. Primers for the PCR totalled 60 Vbeta and 13 Jbeta. This table comes from immunoSEQ multiplex PCR, and its TCRdb copy is limited to in-frame clones, with some not included. The data contain 130,000 to 150,000 clones, around 83% of them singletons. Material: PBMCs. These receptors were taken from a middle-aged man in good health and CMV-seropositive.

The chain links TRBV28 to TRBJ2-3; 9 bases line up with TRBD1. J gave up 2 bases and V 5 bases, and 5 bases lay outside the gene matches. Looked up from germline, CDR1 is MDHEN and CDR2 is SYDVKM. The CDR3 contains 15 residues. CDR3 bases: TGTGCCAGCAGTAAAGGGACAGGGTACACAGATACGCAGTATTTT. Its protein product is CASSKGTGYTDTQYF.

The chain combines TRBV12-5 with TRBJ2-1; the match to TRBD2 covers 8 bases. The CDR3 covers 23 residues. Losses at the gene ends were 1 base for V and 0 bases for J; bases not matched to a gene: 23. The germline CDR1 and CDR2 sequences are LGHNT and FRNRAP. CDR3 sequence: CASGLGTSSLAGTPLLSYNEQFF. The CDR3 DNA sequence: TGTGCTAGTGGTTTGGGTACATCCTCGCTAGCGGGCACCCCCCTTCTCTCCTACAATGAGCAGTTCTTC. Variable domain in full (rest from reference TRBV12-5 and TRBJ2-1): DARVTQTPRHKVTEMGQEVTMRCQPILGHNTVFWYRQTMMQGLELLAYFRNRAPLDDSGMPKDRFSAEMPDATLATLKIQPSEPRDSAVYFCASGLGTSSLAGTPLLSYNEQFFGPGTRLTVL.

This rearrangement joins TRBV5-1 to TRBJ2-5, with TRBD1 matching over 10 bases. Germline CDR1 reads SGHRS; CDR2 reads YFSETQ. Trimming removed 4 bases from V and 2 bases from J; junction bases left unmatched: 11. CDR3 length: 17 amino acids. The CDR3 region is CASSDRQGALVQETQYF. The CDR3 nucleotides read TGCGCCAGCAGCGACAGACAGGGGGCTTTGGTACAAGAGACCCAGTACTTC.

V and J are TRBV19 and TRBJ1-1, with D maybe TRBD1 (5 bases). CDR3 length: 14 residues. The germline CDR1 and CDR2 sequences are LNHDA and SQIVND (reference sequence). The germline V and J ends were trimmed by 6 bases and 0 bases, with 11 bases remaining between them. CDR3: CASSDRGLNTEAFF. As DNA, the CDR3 is TGTGCCAGTAGCGATAGGGGATTGAACACTGAAGCTTTCTTT.

This clone was recorded a few times. This sequence joins TRBV5-1 and TRBJ1-2; unclear D gene. Trimming pared 1 base from V and 6 bases from J, leaving 10 bases between. The CDR3 covers 13 residues. Germline-derived CDR1 and CDR2 are SGHRS and YFSETQ. The CDR3 spells CASSLWTGDGYTF. Written as DNA, the CDR3 is TGCGCCAGCAGCTTGTGGACGGGAGATGGCTACACCTTC.

This clone was observed a single time. The chain employs TRBV6-5 and TRBJ2-3; 7 nucleotides align to TRBD2. Germline assignment: CDR1 MNHEY and CDR2 SVGAGI. This CDR3 is 16 amino acids long. J gave up 3 bases and V 0 bases, and 6 bases lay outside the gene matches. DNA for the CDR3: TGTGCCAGCAGTTACTCAAGCGGACTAGGAACAGATACGCAGTATTTT. This encodes CASSYSSGLGTDTQYF.

This chain joins TRBV10-2 and TRBJ2-7, with TRBD1 identical over 9 bases. This CDR3 comprises 17 residues. Germline V gene sequence: CDR1 WSHSY, CDR2 SAAADI. Trimming removed 7 bases from V and 2 bases from J; junction bases left unmatched: 15. The CDR3 region has the DNA TGCGCCAGCACCCCGGATGGCTACAGGACAGGGGCCTACGAGCAGTACTTC. Its protein product is CASTPDGYRTGAYEQYF.

V and J are TRBV30 and TRBJ2-7; the D gene is possibly TRBD1 (5 bases). The V gene lost 0 bases and the J gene lost 4 bases, with 7 bases spanning the gap. Germline lookup yields CDR1 GTSNPN and CDR2 SVGIG (reference sequence). The CDR3 covers 12 residues. Here the CDR3 reads CAWSVAGYEQYF. The CDR3 bases are TGTGCCTGGAGTGTGGCAGGGTACGAGCAGTACTTC.

The rearrangement uses TRBV18 and TRBJ2-7; 10 bases are a match to TRBD1. V lost 4 bases and J lost 2; bases outside the gene matches: 2. This CDR3 is built from 14 residues. Looked up from germline, CDR1 is KGHSH and CDR2 is LQKENI. The CDR3 spells CASSRQGATYEQYF. The DNA for the CDR3 is TGTGCCAGCTCACGACAGGGGGCGACCTACGAGCAGTACTTC.

The chain uses TRBV5-1 and TRBJ2-3, with 10 nucleotides matching TRBD1. Per germline, CDR1 SGHRS and CDR2 YFSETQ. The CDR3 loop spans 15 amino acids. The trim removed 4 bases at V and 3 bases at J, leaving 5 bases unmatched. CDR3 loop: CASSPDRGTTDTQYF. The DNA of the CDR3 is TGCGCCAGCAGCCCGGACAGGGGGACGACAGATACGCAGTATTTT.

The chain couples TRBV27 to TRBJ1-2; the D is unclear. Germline CDR1 is MNHEY and CDR2 is SMNVEV (reference sequence). With 6 bases removed from V and 4 bases from J, the gap between germline ends came to 12 bases. The CDR3 runs 13 residues. The CDR3 region has the DNA TGTGCCAGCAGATCGGGGAATGGCTATGGCTACACCTTC. It encodes CASRSGNGYGYTF.

CDR3 bases: TGTGCCAGCAGATGGGAGTATGGCTACACCTTC. Encoded protein: CASRWEYGYTF. The chain is built from TRBV2 and TRBJ1-2; no clear D. The V gene lost 6 bases and the J gene lost 5 bases, with 7 bases spanning the gap. The CDR3 has 11 amino acids. The germline V gene has CDR1 SNHLY and CDR2 FYNNEI.

This clone was observed a handful of times. The chain combines TRBV6-6 with TRBJ2-1; weak D call: TRBD2 (6 bases). Deletions cut 8 bases from V and 7 bases from J, with 6 bases between. Germline V gene sequence: CDR1 MNHNY, CDR2 SVGAGI (reference sequence). This CDR3 is 10 amino acids long. The DNA for the CDR3 is TGTGCCAGCGGGAGGAATGAGCAGTTCTTC. Encoded protein: CASGRNEQFF.

V is TRBV25-1 and J is TRBJ2-7; D is uncertain. The length of the CDR3 is 13 residues. Trimming shortened V by 4 bases and J by 5 bases, and 12 bases separated the two germline ends. The germline CDR1 and CDR2 sequences are MGHDK and SYGVNS. The CDR3 is CASSGKAGDEQYF. CDR3 coding DNA: TGTGCCAGCAGTGGAAAAGCAGGCGACGAGCAGTACTTC.

The chain carries TRBV7-9 and TRBJ1-4; 7 bases match TRBD1. The CDR3 is 14 amino acids. Germline V CDR1 and CDR2: SEHNR, FQNEAQ (reference sequence). The V and J ends lost 7 bases and 8 bases, in that order; junction bases with no gene match: 10. CDR3 sequence (DNA): TGTGCCAGCATCCGGACAGGAGGCAGCGAAAAACTGTTTTTT. Protein sequence: CASIRTGGSEKLFF.

The CDR3 DNA reads as TGTGCCAGCTCACGGGTCCAGGGGAAGAACGAGCAGTACTTC. Residues: CASSRVQGKNEQYF. This rearrangement joins TRBV18 to TRBJ2-7; tentative D call: TRBD1 (6 bases). The germline CDR1 and CDR2 sequences are KGHSH and LQKENI. The CDR3 is made up of 14 amino acids. V lost 4 bases, J lost 5 bases, and 15 bases lay in between. The full variable domain, completed using reference TRBV18 and TRBJ2-7, is NAGVMQNPRHLVRRRGQEARLRCSPMKGHSHVYWYRQLPEEGLKFMVYLQKENIIDESGMPKERFSAEFPKEGPSILRIQQVVRGDSAAYFCASSRVQGKNEQYFGPGTRLTVT.